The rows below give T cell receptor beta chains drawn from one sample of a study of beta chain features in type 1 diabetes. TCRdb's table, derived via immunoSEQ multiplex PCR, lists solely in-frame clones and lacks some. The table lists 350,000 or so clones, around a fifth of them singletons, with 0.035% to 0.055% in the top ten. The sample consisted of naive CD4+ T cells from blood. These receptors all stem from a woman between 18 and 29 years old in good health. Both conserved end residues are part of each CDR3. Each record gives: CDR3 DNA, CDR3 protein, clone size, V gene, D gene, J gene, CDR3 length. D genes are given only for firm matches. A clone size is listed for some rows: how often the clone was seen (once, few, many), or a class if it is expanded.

CDR3nt: TGCAGCGTTGAAGAAAACGGTTCGAGGGCCCAGCATTTT; CDR3aa: CSVEENGSRAQHF; abundance: -; v_gene: TRBV29-1; d_gene: -; j_gene: TRBJ1-5; len: 13
CDR3nt: TGTGCCAGCAGGAAGGAGGACAGGGGTAATTCACCCCTCCACTTT; CDR3aa: CASRKEDRGNSPLHF; abundance: few; v_gene: TRBV6-1; d_gene: TRBD1; j_gene: TRBJ1-6; len: 15
CDR3nt: TGTGCTAGTGGTTTCACAGGGTCCACCGGGGAGCTGTTTTTT; CDR3aa: CASGFTGSTGELFF; abundance: few; v_gene: TRBV12-5; d_gene: -; j_gene: TRBJ2-2; len: 14
CDR3nt: TGTGCCAGCAGTTATAGCCTATACGGTTATGGCTACACCTTC; CDR3aa: CASSYSLYGYGYTF; abundance: -; v_gene: TRBV6-5; d_gene: -; j_gene: TRBJ1-2; len: 14
CDR3nt: TGCGCCAGCAGCCAAGTGGACAGAGACTACAATGAGCAGTTCTTC; CDR3aa: CASSQVDRDYNEQFF; abundance: -; v_gene: TRBV4-3; d_gene: -; j_gene: TRBJ2-1; len: 15
CDR3nt: TGTGCCAGCAGCTTAGAGAGGACAGCGAACACTGAAGCTTTCTTT; CDR3aa: CASSLERTANTEAFF; abundance: few; v_gene: TRBV7-9; d_gene: -; j_gene: TRBJ1-1; len: 15
CDR3nt: TGTGCCAGCTCACCAGGCATGGACAGGTATTACGATGAGCAGTTCTTC; CDR3aa: CASSPGMDRYYDEQFF; abundance: few; v_gene: TRBV18; d_gene: TRBD1; j_gene: TRBJ2-1; len: 16
CDR3nt: TGTGCCAGCAGCTCACTAGCGGGGGGGAATGAGCAGTTCTTC; CDR3aa: CASSSLAGGNEQFF; abundance: -; v_gene: TRBV7-2; d_gene: TRBD2; j_gene: TRBJ2-1; len: 14
CDR3nt: TGTGCCAGCAGCTTAGGGGGGGGCTCTCACAATGAGCAGTTCTTC; CDR3aa: CASSLGGGSHNEQFF; abundance: few; v_gene: TRBV7-2; d_gene: -; j_gene: TRBJ2-1; len: 15
CDR3nt: TGCGCCAGCAGCTTCGAGAGCTCCTACAATGAGCAGTTCTTC; CDR3aa: CASSFESSYNEQFF; abundance: few; v_gene: TRBV5-1; d_gene: -; j_gene: TRBJ2-1; len: 14
CDR3nt: TGTGCCAGTAGTACTGGGAGACGCTCTGGGGCCAACGTCCTGACTTTC; CDR3aa: CASSTGRRSGANVLTF; abundance: few; v_gene: TRBV19; d_gene: -; j_gene: TRBJ2-6; len: 16
CDR3nt: TGTGCCAGCAGCGCTAGCACCGAACTGGGACAGTATTTT; CDR3aa: CASSASTELGQYF; abundance: -; v_gene: TRBV6-5; d_gene: -; j_gene: TRBJ2-3; len: 13
CDR3nt: TGTGCCAGCAGCTTAGCCGCACGGGCTGAAGCTTTCTTT; CDR3aa: CASSLAARAEAFF; abundance: -; v_gene: TRBV7-9; d_gene: -; j_gene: TRBJ1-1; len: 13
CDR3nt: TGTGCCACCAGCAGAGATTTTAGTGAGGGCCCTCGGGACATTCAGTACTTC; CDR3aa: CATSRDFSEGPRDIQYF; abundance: few; v_gene: TRBV15; d_gene: -; j_gene: TRBJ2-4; len: 17
CDR3nt: TGTGCCAGCGGCCGCCGTACAGAGACCCAGTACTTC; CDR3aa: CASGRRTETQYF; abundance: few; v_gene: TRBV11-2; d_gene: -; j_gene: TRBJ2-5; len: 12
CDR3nt: TGTGCCAGCTCCCAAACGGACAGGGTGAGGCCCCAGCATTTT; CDR3aa: CASSQTDRVRPQHF; abundance: few; v_gene: TRBV18; d_gene: TRBD1; j_gene: TRBJ1-5; len: 14
CDR3nt: TGCGCCAGCAGCCAGGGACAGGGGTTAAACCAGCCCCAGCATTTT; CDR3aa: CASSQGQGLNQPQHF; abundance: -; v_gene: TRBV5-1; d_gene: TRBD1; j_gene: TRBJ1-5; len: 15
CDR3nt: TGTGCCAGCTCAAGGACTAGCGGGAGAAGGAATGAGCAGTTCTTC; CDR3aa: CASSRTSGRRNEQFF; abundance: few; v_gene: TRBV18; d_gene: TRBD2; j_gene: TRBJ2-1; len: 15
CDR3nt: TGTGCCACCAGCAGAGATCCGAGACAGGGGGCGACTGAAGCTTTCTTT; CDR3aa: CATSRDPRQGATEAFF; abundance: -; v_gene: TRBV15; d_gene: TRBD1; j_gene: TRBJ1-1; len: 16
CDR3nt: TGTGCCAGCAGGCTGTGGACTAGAAACACAGATACGCAGTATTTT; CDR3aa: CASRLWTRNTDTQYF; abundance: few; v_gene: TRBV7-9; d_gene: TRBD2; j_gene: TRBJ2-3; len: 15
CDR3nt: TGCGCCAGCAGTGAGAGGGAGGTTCAGCCCCAGCATTTT; CDR3aa: CASSEREVQPQHF; abundance: few; v_gene: TRBV5-1; d_gene: -; j_gene: TRBJ1-5; len: 13
CDR3nt: TGTGCCAGCAGCTTAGCGCTGAGTACGGCAGTGAGGACTGAAGCTTTCTTT; CDR3aa: CASSLALSTAVRTEAFF; abundance: -; v_gene: TRBV7-8; d_gene: -; j_gene: TRBJ1-1; len: 17
CDR3nt: TGTGCCAGCAGCCGGGAGGTATATGACAGTATTGCCGTGTACGAGCAGTACTTC; CDR3aa: CASSREVYDSIAVYEQYF; abundance: few; v_gene: TRBV7-6; d_gene: TRBD2; j_gene: TRBJ2-7; len: 18
CDR3nt: TGTGCCAGCAGCGCCGACAGTAACTATGGCTACACCTTC; CDR3aa: CASSADSNYGYTF; abundance: few; v_gene: TRBV5-4; d_gene: -; j_gene: TRBJ1-2; len: 13
CDR3nt: TGTGCCAGCAGTGAGGAGGCGGGAGCTGCAGATACGCAGTATTTT; CDR3aa: CASSEEAGAADTQYF; abundance: -; v_gene: TRBV2; d_gene: TRBD2; j_gene: TRBJ2-3; len: 15
CDR3nt: TGTGCCTGGAGTCCCCAAAGGGGTTCAGGGAATGAAAAACTGTTTTTT; CDR3aa: CAWSPQRGSGNEKLFF; abundance: -; v_gene: TRBV30; d_gene: -; j_gene: TRBJ1-4; len: 16
CDR3nt: TGTGCCAGCTCACCCACCGAGGATAACTATGGCTACACCTTC; CDR3aa: CASSPTEDNYGYTF; abundance: few; v_gene: TRBV18; d_gene: -; j_gene: TRBJ1-2; len: 14
CDR3nt: TGTGCCACCAGCAGAGGAGGGCAGGGGGCCGGTCAAGAGACCCAGTACTTC; CDR3aa: CATSRGGQGAGQETQYF; abundance: -; v_gene: TRBV15; d_gene: TRBD1; j_gene: TRBJ2-5; len: 17
CDR3nt: TGTGCCAGCAGCCAGCCTAGCGGAACAGATACGCAGTATTTT; CDR3aa: CASSQPSGTDTQYF; abundance: few; v_gene: TRBV4-2; d_gene: TRBD2; j_gene: TRBJ2-3; len: 14
CDR3nt: TGCGCCAGCAGCCGATTCAGGGGAAACGAGCAGTACTTC; CDR3aa: CASSRFRGNEQYF; abundance: -; v_gene: TRBV4-1; d_gene: -; j_gene: TRBJ2-7; len: 13
CDR3nt: TGTGCCAGCAGCGTACGAGGGACAGGGTTAGGCGATCAGCCCCAGCATTTT; CDR3aa: CASSVRGTGLGDQPQHF; abundance: few; v_gene: TRBV9; d_gene: TRBD1; j_gene: TRBJ1-5; len: 17
CDR3nt: TGCGCCAGCAGCCCCCTCGGACAGGGCTACGAGCAGTACTTC; CDR3aa: CASSPLGQGYEQYF; abundance: few; v_gene: TRBV4-1; d_gene: TRBD1; j_gene: TRBJ2-7; len: 14
CDR3nt: TGCGCCAGCAGCACGGGGGACACTGAAGCTTTCTTT; CDR3aa: CASSTGDTEAFF; abundance: once; v_gene: TRBV5-1; d_gene: -; j_gene: TRBJ1-1; len: 12
CDR3nt: TGTGCCAGCAGTTTACGTCCCGGGTTCATCTACGAGCAGTACTTC; CDR3aa: CASSLRPGFIYEQYF; abundance: few; v_gene: TRBV27; d_gene: -; j_gene: TRBJ2-7; len: 15
CDR3nt: TGTGCCACAGGGGGAAGGAGCCTCTCTGGAAACACCATATATTTT; CDR3aa: CATGGRSLSGNTIYF; abundance: few; v_gene: TRBV19; d_gene: TRBD1; j_gene: TRBJ1-3; len: 15
CDR3nt: TGCGCCAGCAGCCCGGCTTCACGGGACTACGAGCAGTACTTC; CDR3aa: CASSPASRDYEQYF; abundance: -; v_gene: TRBV4-1; d_gene: -; j_gene: TRBJ2-7; len: 14
CDR3nt: TGTGCCAGCAGTGGAAGCGGGAGTTACTACGAGCAGTACTTC; CDR3aa: CASSGSGSYYEQYF; abundance: -; v_gene: TRBV6-5; d_gene: TRBD2; j_gene: TRBJ2-7; len: 14
CDR3nt: TGCGCCAGCAGCCAAGAACAGGGAGTATTATACGGCTACACCTTC; CDR3aa: CASSQEQGVLYGYTF; abundance: -; v_gene: TRBV4-3; d_gene: -; j_gene: TRBJ1-2; len: 15
CDR3nt: TGCGCCAGCAGCTTGAATGGAGCGGGGAGCACAGATACGCAGTATTTT; CDR3aa: CASSLNGAGSTDTQYF; abundance: few; v_gene: TRBV5-1; d_gene: TRBD2; j_gene: TRBJ2-3; len: 16
CDR3nt: TGTGCCTGGAGTGTACTCTTCTCTGGAAACACCATATATTTT; CDR3aa: CAWSVLFSGNTIYF; abundance: once; v_gene: TRBV30; d_gene: -; j_gene: TRBJ1-3; len: 14
CDR3nt: TGTGCCACCAGCAGAGGGGGGCTCCCCTACGAGCAGTACTTC; CDR3aa: CATSRGGLPYEQYF; abundance: few; v_gene: TRBV15; d_gene: -; j_gene: TRBJ2-7; len: 14
CDR3nt: TGTGCCAGCAGCTTTGGGGGACTAGCGGGGGAGACCCAGTACTTC; CDR3aa: CASSFGGLAGETQYF; abundance: few; v_gene: TRBV5-6; d_gene: TRBD2; j_gene: TRBJ2-5; len: 15
CDR3nt: TGTGCCAGCAGCTTAATGACAGCAGAAGCTTTCTTT; CDR3aa: CASSLMTAEAFF; abundance: few; v_gene: TRBV5-6; d_gene: -; j_gene: TRBJ1-1; len: 12
CDR3nt: TGTGCCAGCAGTGAAGGACAGAACTATGGCTACACCTTC; CDR3aa: CASSEGQNYGYTF; abundance: -; v_gene: TRBV2; d_gene: -; j_gene: TRBJ1-2; len: 13
CDR3nt: TGCGCCAGCAGCCAAGTCGTAACGACAGGCAGTAGCTATGGCTACACCTTC; CDR3aa: CASSQVVTTGSSYGYTF; abundance: -; v_gene: TRBV4-1; d_gene: -; j_gene: TRBJ1-2; len: 17
CDR3nt: TGTGCCAGCAGCCCCCCCCTCTCCGAGCAGTACTTC; CDR3aa: CASSPPLSEQYF; abundance: -; v_gene: TRBV28; d_gene: -; j_gene: TRBJ2-7; len: 12
CDR3nt: TGTGCCTGGAGTGGGACAGGATTTAATTCACCCCTCCACTTT; CDR3aa: CAWSGTGFNSPLHF; abundance: -; v_gene: TRBV30; d_gene: TRBD1; j_gene: TRBJ1-6; len: 14
CDR3nt: TGTGCCAGCTCACCAGGGACAGCCATCTACGAGCAGTACTTC; CDR3aa: CASSPGTAIYEQYF; abundance: -; v_gene: TRBV18; d_gene: TRBD1; j_gene: TRBJ2-7; len: 14
CDR3nt: TGTGCCAGCAGCCGGACAGGCCAATCCTACAATGAGCAGTTCTTC; CDR3aa: CASSRTGQSYNEQFF; abundance: -; v_gene: TRBV5-4; d_gene: TRBD1; j_gene: TRBJ2-1; len: 15
CDR3nt: TGTGCCAGCAGCTTATCCAGGGATAGCAATCAGCCCCAGCATTTT; CDR3aa: CASSLSRDSNQPQHF; abundance: -; v_gene: TRBV7-8; d_gene: -; j_gene: TRBJ1-5; len: 15
CDR3nt: TGTGCCACCAGCATTGTGAGGACAGCGAACACTGAAGCTTTCTTT; CDR3aa: CATSIVRTANTEAFF; abundance: -; v_gene: TRBV15; d_gene: -; j_gene: TRBJ1-1; len: 15
CDR3nt: TGTGCCAGCAGTGACGACAGGACCGGGTACGAGCAGTACTTC; CDR3aa: CASSDDRTGYEQYF; abundance: few; v_gene: TRBV6-4; d_gene: -; j_gene: TRBJ2-7; len: 14
CDR3nt: TGTGCCAGCAGCTTAAGGGGGAACACAGATACGCAGTATTTT; CDR3aa: CASSLRGNTDTQYF; abundance: -; v_gene: TRBV5-4; d_gene: -; j_gene: TRBJ2-3; len: 14
CDR3nt: TGCGCCAGCAGCCGAGAGGGGGGACCCCTAGGAGATACGCAGTATTTT; CDR3aa: CASSREGGPLGDTQYF; abundance: -; v_gene: TRBV4-1; d_gene: -; j_gene: TRBJ2-3; len: 16